There are many counts of the clone carrying this T cell receptor beta chain. The data were taken from a study of early T cells in non-severe SARS-CoV-2 infection. One entry per CDR3 protein results from TCRdb running MiXCR on the 5' RACE reads. The profile shows under 35,000 distinct CDR3 sequences, approximately 2.9% of them singletons. V was clipped by 6 bases and J by 6 bases, with 9 bases between them. The CDR3 has 13 amino acids. The TCR originated in an adult who was a healthcare worker with PCR-confirmed SARS-CoV-2 infection or an uninfected control (not recorded which). The sequencing input was whole blood. This chain connects TRBV12-3 or TRBV12-4 to TRBJ1-6, with D uncertain. CDR3 sequence: CASSLLLNSPLHF. CDR3 coding DNA: TGTGCCAGCAGCCTCCTCCTTAATTCACCCCTCCACTTT.